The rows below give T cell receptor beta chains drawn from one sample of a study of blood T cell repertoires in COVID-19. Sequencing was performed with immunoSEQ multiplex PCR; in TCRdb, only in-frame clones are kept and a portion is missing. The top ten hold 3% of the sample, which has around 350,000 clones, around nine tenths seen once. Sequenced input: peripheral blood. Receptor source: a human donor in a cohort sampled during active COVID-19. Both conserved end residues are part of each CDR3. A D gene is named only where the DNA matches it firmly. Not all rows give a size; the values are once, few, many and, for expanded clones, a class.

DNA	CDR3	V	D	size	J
TGTGCCAGCAGTTACGAAGGACAGGGTTCCTACGAGCAGTACTTC	CASSYEGQGSYEQYF	TRBV6-5	TRBD1	.	TRBJ2-7
TGCGCCAGCCTAAATCGCGGGGGCGCGGAGTTCTTC	CASLNRGGAEFF	TRBV23-1	.	.	TRBJ2-1
TGTGCCAGCAGTCTCAGAATAAGACAGGGGGCTAACACCGGGGAGCTGTTTTTT	CASSLRIRQGANTGELFF	TRBV27	TRBD1	.	TRBJ2-2
TGCGCCAGCAGTGCTCTAGCGGGAGAAGGAGAGACCCAGTACTTC	CASSALAGEGETQYF	TRBV10-1	TRBD2	once	TRBJ2-5
TGTGCCAGCACCTCAGACAGGGACGTCGGTAGCAATCAGCCCCAGCATTTT	CASTSDRDVGSNQPQHF	TRBV25-1	TRBD1	.	TRBJ1-5
TGTGCCAGCCCCAAGGGGGCTAGCGGGAACTACTACGAGCAGTACTTC	CASPKGASGNYYEQYF	TRBV21-1	.	few	TRBJ2-7
TGTGCCAGCAGCCAACTCCACTCGACAGGAATTAGCAATCAGCCCCAGCATTTT	CASSQLHSTGISNQPQHF	TRBV28	.	.	TRBJ1-5
TGTGCCAGCAGTTCTAAACCACCCCTCATGGTAGCGGGGACCGGGGAGCTGTTTTTT	CASSSKPPLMVAGTGELFF	TRBV27	TRBD2	.	TRBJ2-2
TGTGCCAGCAGTTACTCTCTTAACACAGATACGCAGTATTTT	CASSYSLNTDTQYF	TRBV6-5	.	.	TRBJ2-3
TGTGCCAGCAGCTTGGACGCGGGACGTAATTCACCCCTCCACTTT	CASSLDAGRNSPLHF	TRBV5-4	.	.	TRBJ1-6
TGCGCCAGCAGCTTGGTGACAGGGCCGAACTATGGCTACACCTTC	CASSLVTGPNYGYTF	TRBV5-1	TRBD1	.	TRBJ1-2
TGTGCCAGCAGTTCCGGGACAGAAACTGGCTACACCTTC	CASSSGTETGYTF	TRBV6-2/TRBV6-3	TRBD1	.	TRBJ1-2
TGTGCCAGCAGCTTAGACAGGGGAACCTATAATTCACCCCTCCACTTT	CASSLDRGTYNSPLHF	TRBV5-6	TRBD1	.	TRBJ1-6
TGTGCCAGCAGCGTAGTAACGGAGGGAACCTATGGCTACACCTTC	CASSVVTEGTYGYTF	TRBV9	.	.	TRBJ1-2
TGTGCCAGCAGTCCCGGGACACCTAACACTGAAGCTTTCTTT	CASSPGTPNTEAFF	TRBV6-5	.	.	TRBJ1-1
TGCGCCAGCAGCTTCTCTAGCGGGGGGAGGTACGAGCAGTACTTC	CASSFSSGGRYEQYF	TRBV5-1	TRBD2	.	TRBJ2-7
TGTGCCACAAGCCGGGACTCCTACTCCAACTCCTACGAGCAGTACTTC	CATSRDSYSNSYEQYF	TRBV10-3	.	.	TRBJ2-7
TGTGCCAGCAGCTCAGCCTACAATGAGCAGTTCTTC	CASSSAYNEQFF	TRBV5-6	.	.	TRBJ2-1
TGTGCCAGCAGGGACCAGGGGAAGAACTATGGCTACACCTTC	CASRDQGKNYGYTF	TRBV5-4	.	.	TRBJ1-2
TGTGCCAGCAGCTTAGAGGTGGGGCCCCTTTATGGCTACACCTTC	CASSLEVGPLYGYTF	TRBV11-2	.	few	TRBJ1-2
TGCGCCAGCAGAGCCGATTCTGGGGCCAACGTCCTGACTTTC	CASRADSGANVLTF	TRBV5-1	.	.	TRBJ2-6
TGTGCCAGCAGTTTATGGCGAGGGACAGCTCAAGAGACCCAGTACTTC	CASSLWRGTAQETQYF	TRBV27	TRBD1	.	TRBJ2-5
TGTGCCAGCAGTTCGGGCGGGAGGGTAACAGATACGCAGTATTTT	CASSSGGRVTDTQYF	TRBV28	TRBD2	.	TRBJ2-3
TGTGCCAGCAGCGCGGACAGTCAAGAGACCCAGTACTTC	CASSADSQETQYF	TRBV5-5	.	.	TRBJ2-5
TGTGCCAGCAGCTTGGATAGGGGGAAGGACTATGGCTACACCTTC	CASSLDRGKDYGYTF	TRBV5-8	.	many	TRBJ1-2
TGTGCCAGCAGCCCCGTAAGGGGGCCCTCTGGAAACACCATATATTTT	CASSPVRGPSGNTIYF	TRBV11-2	TRBD1	.	TRBJ1-3
TGTGCCAGTAGTATATACAGGGAGATAAACAATCAGCCCCAGCATTTT	CASSIYREINNQPQHF	TRBV19	.	.	TRBJ1-5
TGTGCCAGCAGAGGTGGGGACAGATTCACCGGGGAGCTGTTTTTT	CASRGGDRFTGELFF	TRBV6-6	TRBD1	.	TRBJ2-2
TGCGCCAGCAGTGAGTCTAGGGACACACGCCGGCCAGATACGCAGTATTTT	CASSESRDTRRPDTQYF	TRBV10-1	.	.	TRBJ2-3